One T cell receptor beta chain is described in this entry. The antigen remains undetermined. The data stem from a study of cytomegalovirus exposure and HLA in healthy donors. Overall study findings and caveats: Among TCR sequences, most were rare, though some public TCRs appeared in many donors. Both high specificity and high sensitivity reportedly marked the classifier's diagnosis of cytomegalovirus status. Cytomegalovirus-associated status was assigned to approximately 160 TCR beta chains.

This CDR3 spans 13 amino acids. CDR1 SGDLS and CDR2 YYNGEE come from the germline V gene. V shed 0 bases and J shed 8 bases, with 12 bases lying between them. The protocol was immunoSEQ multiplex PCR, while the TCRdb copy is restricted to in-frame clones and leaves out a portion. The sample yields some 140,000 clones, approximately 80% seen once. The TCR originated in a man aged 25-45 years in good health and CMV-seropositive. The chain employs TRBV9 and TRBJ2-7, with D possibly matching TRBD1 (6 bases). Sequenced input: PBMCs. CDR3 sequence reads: CASSVATGTQQYF. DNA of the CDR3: TGTGCCAGCAGCGTAGCCACAGGGACCCAGCAGTACTTC.